Shown below are 18 T cell receptor beta chains from a single sample sequenced in a study of PD-L1 blockade in urothelial cancer. Noted time point: pretreatment peripheral blood. TCRdb's copy holds only in-frame clones and misses some; the assay was immunoSEQ multiplex PCR. The table has tens of thousands of clones, around 91% seen once; the top ten hold around 1.5%. Sequenced here: PBMCs, sampled around atezolizumab (anti-PD-L1) treatment. These receptors came from a man between 60 and 70 years old with urothelial cancer.

The chain uses TRBV11-2 and TRBJ2-1, with 9 bases lining up with TRBD2. Looked up from germline, CDR1 is SGHAT and CDR2 is FQNNGV. There are 13 residues in the CDR3. V lost 5 bases and J lost 9; bases outside the gene matches: 5. For the CDR3, the DNA is TGTGCCAGCAGCAAAGCGGGGGGAGGTGAGCAGTTCTTC. Residues: CASSKAGGGEQFF.

The genes are TRBV14 and TRBJ1-5, with D hard to call. Trimming left V 1 base short and J 5 bases short, with 6 bases between. Germline CDR1 is SGHDN and CDR2 is FVKESK. The CDR3 covers 13 residues. The CDR3 reads CASSQGGDQPQHF. CDR3 nucleotide sequence: TGTGCCAGCAGCCAAGGGGGAGATCAGCCCCAGCATTTT.

The chain couples TRBV28 to TRBJ2-1; 13 bases map to TRBD2. V shed 7 bases and J 6 bases; nucleotides not matched to a gene: 12. This CDR3 has 17 amino acids. Germline V gives CDR1 MDHEN, CDR2 SYDVKM. Here the CDR3 DNA reads TGTGCCAGCACCTTTTTGGAACTAGCGGGAGGGCCCAATGAGCAGTTCTTC. This codes for CASTFLELAGGPNEQFF.

The rearrangement uses TRBV28 and TRBJ2-1, with 8 bases fitting TRBD2. The CDR3 has 16 residues. The germline V gene has CDR1 MDHEN and CDR2 SYDVKM. With 7 bases clipped from V and 0 bases from J, the junction kept 8 bases outside the gene matches. CDR3 DNA: TGTGCCAGCACCCTCGGGGGGGCCGGCTCCTACAATGAGCAGTTCTTC. Protein product: CASTLGGAGSYNEQFF.

This clone was observed a few times. The chain employs TRBV11-1 and TRBJ1-4; TRBD1 aligns across 9 bases. The CDR3 covers 14 residues. V lost 5 bases and J lost 6; bases outside the gene matches: 4. The germline V gene encodes CDR1 SGHAT and CDR2 FQDESV (reference sequence). In DNA, the CDR3 is TGTGCCAGCAGCCGGACAGGGGAAGATGAAAAACTGTTTTTT. The encoded protein is CASSRTGEDEKLFF.

The chain is built from TRBV9 and TRBJ2-2, with 7 bases that match TRBD2. J lost 6 bases, V lost 0 bases, and 8 bases had no gene match. Germline V lookup: CDR1 SGDLS, CDR2 YYNGEE. This CDR3 contains 16 residues. CDR3 in amino acids: CASSVGSVAGAGELFF. CDR3 in DNA: TGTGCCAGCAGCGTAGGGTCTGTGGCGGGAGCCGGGGAGCTGTTTTTT. The full variable domain, completed using reference TRBV9 and TRBJ2-2, is DSGVTQTPKHLITATGQRVTLRCSPRSGDLSVYWYQQSLDQGLQFLIQYYNGEERAKGNILERFSAQQFPDLHSELNLSSLELGDSALYFCASSVGSVAGAGELFFGEGSRLTVL.

A single count supports this clone. The gene calls are TRBV19 and TRBJ1-1; 10 bases line up with TRBD1. CDR3 length: 13 residues. Unmatched junction bases numbered 3, after V lost 3 bases and J lost 8 bases. Germline CDR1 is LNHDA and CDR2 is SQIVND (reference sequence). CDR3 residues: CASSIPGQGEAFF. In nucleotides, the CDR3 is TGTGCCAGTAGTATTCCGGGACAGGGGGAAGCTTTCTTT. The entire variable domain, with the rest obtained from reference TRBV19 and TRBJ1-1, is as follows: DGGITQSPKYLFRKEGQNVTLSCEQNLNHDAMYWYRQDPGQGLRLIYYSQIVNDFQKGDIAEGYSVSREKKESFPLTVTSAQKNPTAFYLCASSIPGQGEAFFGQGTRLTVV.

The gene calls are TRBV7-6 and TRBJ2-5; 10 nucleotides match TRBD2. This CDR3 region has 15 residues. Germline V gene data show CDR1 as SGHVS and CDR2 as FNYEAQ. Unmatched junction bases numbered 5, after V lost 3 bases and J lost 4 bases. The CDR3 DNA sequence: TGTGCCAGCAGCTTCGAGCGGGGGGGCGCAGAGACCCAGTACTTC. This codes for CASSFERGGAETQYF.

The V gene is TRBV7-2, the J gene TRBJ1-2, with 9 bases matching TRBD1. Germline lookup yields CDR1 SGHTA and CDR2 FQGNSA. V lost 1 base to trimming and J lost 4 bases; unmatched junction nucleotides: 7. The CDR3 spans 16 residues. DNA of the CDR3: TGTGCCAGCAGCTTAGGACAGGGGGGAGCACTCTATGGCTACACCTTC. This encodes CASSLGQGGALYGYTF.

This clone was recorded once. For the CDR3, the DNA is TGTGCCAGAACCCGACAGGTTTCCTACGAGCAGTACTTC. Amino acid sequence: CARTRQVSYEQYF. The V call is TRBV7-2, the J call TRBJ2-7; possible D gene TRBD1, 6 bases. Germline V gene lookup returns CDR1 SGHTA and CDR2 FQGNSA. Trimming left V 9 bases short and J 1 base short, with 13 bases between. The length of the CDR3 is 13 residues.

The rearrangement joins TRBV4-3 to TRBJ2-6, with a possible D match to TRBD1 (6 bases). The CDR3 spans 17 residues. Germline V gives CDR1 LGHNA, CDR2 YSLEER. Trimming removed 3 bases at V and 0 bases at J, with 12 bases between. DNA for the CDR3: TGCGCCAGCAGCCACCAAACAGGGAACTCTGGGGCCAACGTCCTGACTTTC. Translated, it gives CASSHQTGNSGANVLTF.

The chain recombines TRBV6-1 with TRBJ2-7; 8 positions match TRBD1. The CDR3 loop spans 15 amino acids. J lost 3 bases, V lost 6 bases, and 10 bases had no gene match. Germline CDR1 is MNHNS and CDR2 is SASEGT. CDR3 in amino acids: CASSAGTGRNYEQYF. In nucleotides, the CDR3 is TGTGCCAGCAGCGCCGGGACAGGTCGCAACTACGAGCAGTACTTC.

The chain couples TRBV5-4 to TRBJ1-6; weak D call: TRBD1 (6 bases). Germline values: CDR1 SGHNT, CDR2 YYREEE (reference sequence). Between the trimmed V and J ends, which lost 4 bases and 0 bases, there was a span of 11 bases. The CDR3 loop spans 16 amino acids. Here the CDR3 DNA reads TGTGCCAGCAGCCCCGACAGGAGCTCCTATAATTCACCCCTCCACTTT. Translated: CASSPDRSSYNSPLHF.

This chain uses TRBV29-1 with TRBJ2-2, with D possibly being TRBD2 (6 bases). The V end lost 7 bases, the J end lost 4 bases, and 19 bases lay between the germline ends. Germline CDR1 is SQVTM and CDR2 is ANQGSEA. There are 15 residues in the CDR3. CDR3 DNA: TGCAGCGCCCGGCCGACGCGGGAAGTCACCGGGGAGCTGTTTTTT. Protein sequence: CSARPTREVTGELFF.

CDR3 DNA: TGTGCCAGCAGTTATTCTACAGGGGGCGAGCAGTACTTC. Protein: CASSYSTGGEQYF. The chain uses TRBV6-6 and TRBJ2-7; 8 bases fit TRBD1. V was pared by 3 bases and J by 6 bases, with 4 bases of the junction left unmatched. The CDR3 contains 13 residues. The V gene's germline CDR1 is MNHNY and CDR2 SVGAGI (reference sequence).

This chain links TRBV10-3 with TRBJ1-1; D possibly corresponds to TRBD1 (6 bases). Trimming took off 6 bases at V and 3 bases at J, with 14 bases between the two ends. The germline CDR1 and CDR2 sequences are ENHRY and SYGVKD. The CDR3 has 14 residues. The CDR3 is CAISGGRGDTEAFF. CDR3 nucleotides: TGTGCCATCAGCGGAGGGAGGGGGGACACTGAAGCTTTCTTT.

The genes are TRBV7-2 and TRBJ1-3; no definite D call. V gave up 5 bases and J gave up 0 bases, with 5 bases separating them. This CDR3 has 13 residues. Germline lookup yields CDR1 SGHTA and CDR2 FQGNSA. The CDR3 bases are TGTGCCAGCAGCACCTACTCTGGAAACACCATATATTTT. Translated: CASSTYSGNTIYF.

The chain combines TRBV6-5 with TRBJ2-1; D perhaps matches TRBD2 (5 bases). CDR3 size: 14 residues. V was shortened by 6 bases and J by 0 bases, with 9 bases between the two germline ends. Germline V gene lookup returns CDR1 MNHEY and CDR2 SVGAGI. CDR3 sequence (DNA): TGTGCCAGCAGGGCGGACTTCTCCTACAATGAGCAGTTCTTC. Residues: CASRADFSYNEQFF.